What follows are 2 T cell receptor beta chains derived from one specimen sequenced in a study of Ad26.COV2.S vaccination and SARS-CoV-2 variants. TCRdb's table, derived via immunoSEQ multiplex PCR, lists solely in-frame clones and lacks some. The table records roughly 700,000 clones, roughly 90% of them present only once. This sample's treatment: roughly 18 received Ad26.COV2.S at low or high dose, single or two shots; about 5 received placebo; per-sample allocation not given. The samples were gathered on day 63 after the first injection of vaccine or placebo. Sample: peripheral blood, taken in a trial of Ad26.COV2.S vaccine versus placebo. These TCRs come from a person aged 18-65 years who received the Ad26.COV2.S COVID-19 vaccine or a placebo.

CDR3 region: CASSQLGTIGSGETQYF. The CDR3 DNA reads TGTGCCAGCAGCCAACTGGGGACCATTGGGAGTGGTGAGACCCAGTACTTC. The chain combines TRBV13 with TRBJ2-5; D tentatively fits TRBD1 or TRBD2 (5 bases each). V dropped 5 bases and J dropped 5 bases, with 24 bases sitting between them. The germline V gene encodes CDR1 PRHDT and CDR2 FYEKMQ (reference sequence). This CDR3 has 17 residues.

The chain uses TRBV20-1 and TRBJ1-2, with D unclear. The V end was cut by 3 bases, the J end by 4 bases, with 9 bases between. The length of the CDR3 is 12 residues. Germline CDR1 reads DFQATT; CDR2 reads SNEGSKA (reference sequence). CDR3 residues: CSASWTGYGYTF. In DNA form, the CDR3 reads TGCAGTGCTAGTTGGACGGGCTATGGCTACACCTTC.